These T cell receptor beta chains were read from a single sample in a study of T-cell reconstitution after alpha-beta-depleted transplantation in children. From the PCR reads, TCRdb called clonotypes with MiXCR, one entry per CDR3 protein. Here the sample spans hundreds of thousands of distinct CDR3 sequences, around 16% being singletons. The source was PBMCs from the stem cell graft donor, collected from the stem cell graft. Every receptor here comes from a human donor who donated a stem cell graft to a child with acute myeloid leukemia. CDR3s include the opening cysteine and the closing phenylalanine or tryptophan. The order of the fields is CDR3 DNA, CDR3 protein, J gene, clone size, V gene, D gene. The D gene is left open where the match is weak. Not all rows give a size; the values are once, few, many and, for expanded clones, a class.

TGCGCCAGCAGAGCCGGGACAGGGGGCCACTATGGCTACACCTTC	CASRAGTGGHYGYTF	TRBJ1-2	few	TRBV5-1	TRBD1
TGCGCCAGCAGGGATCTTTTGGACATCTCTGGGGCCAACGTCCTGACTTTC	CASRDLLDISGANVLTF	TRBJ2-6	NA	TRBV5-1	NA
TGTGCCAGCAGCTCCGAGGTACTAGGTGGTAACAATGAGCAGTTCTTC	CASSSEVLGGNNEQFF	TRBJ2-1	many	TRBV5-4	NA
TGTGCCACCCGAACGGGGTCCGCAGATACGCAGTATTTT	CATRTGSADTQYF	TRBJ2-3	many	TRBV25-1	NA
TGTGCCAGCAGCTTCCCACTTGGGCGGGCCGACTACAATGAGCAGTTCTTC	CASSFPLGRADYNEQFF	TRBJ2-1	NA	TRBV7-6	NA
TGTGCCAGCAGGGGGACAGGCAATGAAAAACTGTTTTTT	CASRGTGNEKLFF	TRBJ1-4	NA	TRBV7-9	TRBD1
TGTGCCAGCAGCGCCGGGGACGGCTGGAGTAATGAGCAGTTCTTC	CASSAGDGWSNEQFF	TRBJ2-1	NA	TRBV7-9	NA
TGTGCCAGCAGTCTGGGACAGCAGATGAACACTGAAGCTTTCTTT	CASSLGQQMNTEAFF	TRBJ1-1	NA	TRBV12-3/TRBV12-4	TRBD1
TGCAGTGCTAGAGGGACGGGACTGAACTCCTACGAGCAGTACTTC	CSARGTGLNSYEQYF	TRBJ2-7	many	TRBV20-1	NA
TGTGCCAGCAGTTCCCCCGTGGGCCGGCGAGATACGCAGTATTTT	CASSSPVGRRDTQYF	TRBJ2-3	NA	TRBV6-2/TRBV6-3	NA
TGTGCCAGCAGTGATAGTCTAACCATAAAGGCCGGGGAGCTGTTTTTT	CASSDSLTIKAGELFF	TRBJ2-2	NA	TRBV25-1	NA
TGCAGTGCTCCGAATAGCGGGGGGGCAGTAGATACGCAGTATTTT	CSAPNSGGAVDTQYF	TRBJ2-3	many	TRBV20-1	TRBD2
TGTGCCAGCACCCCCGGGGGGGGTGGGACAGATACGCAGTATTTT	CASTPGGGGTDTQYF	TRBJ2-3	NA	TRBV12-3/TRBV12-4	TRBD2
TGTGCCAGCAGTGAATTCGGGTCAGGCTCCTACAATGAGCAGTTCTTC	CASSEFGSGSYNEQFF	TRBJ2-1	many	TRBV25-1	NA